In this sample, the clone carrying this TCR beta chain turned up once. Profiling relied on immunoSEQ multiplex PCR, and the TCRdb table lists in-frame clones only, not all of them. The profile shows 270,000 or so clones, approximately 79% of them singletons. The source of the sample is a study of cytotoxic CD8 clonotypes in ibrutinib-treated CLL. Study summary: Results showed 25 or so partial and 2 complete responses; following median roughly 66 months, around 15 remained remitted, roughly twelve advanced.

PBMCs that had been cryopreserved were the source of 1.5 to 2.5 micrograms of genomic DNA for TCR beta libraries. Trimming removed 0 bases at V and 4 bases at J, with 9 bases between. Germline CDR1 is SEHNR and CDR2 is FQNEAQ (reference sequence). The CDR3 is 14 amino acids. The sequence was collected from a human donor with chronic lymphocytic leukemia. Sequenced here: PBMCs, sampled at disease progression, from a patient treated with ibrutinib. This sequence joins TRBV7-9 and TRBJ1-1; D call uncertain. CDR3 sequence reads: CASSLALSATEAFF. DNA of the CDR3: TGTGCCAGCAGCTTAGCGCTATCAGCCACTGAAGCTTTCTTT.